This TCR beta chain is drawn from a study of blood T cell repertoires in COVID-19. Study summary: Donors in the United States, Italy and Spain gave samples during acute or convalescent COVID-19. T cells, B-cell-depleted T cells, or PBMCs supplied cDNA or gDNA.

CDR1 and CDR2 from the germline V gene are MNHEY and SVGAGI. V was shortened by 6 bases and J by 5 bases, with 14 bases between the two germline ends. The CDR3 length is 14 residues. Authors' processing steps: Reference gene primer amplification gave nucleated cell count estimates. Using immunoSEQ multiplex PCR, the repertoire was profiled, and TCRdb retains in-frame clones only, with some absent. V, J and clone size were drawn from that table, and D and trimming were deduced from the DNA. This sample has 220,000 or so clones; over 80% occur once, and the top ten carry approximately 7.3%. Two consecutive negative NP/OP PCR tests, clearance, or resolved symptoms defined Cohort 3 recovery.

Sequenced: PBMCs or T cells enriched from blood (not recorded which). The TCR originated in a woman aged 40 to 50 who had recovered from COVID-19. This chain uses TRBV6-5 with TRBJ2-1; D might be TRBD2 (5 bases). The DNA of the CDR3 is TGTGCCAGCAGGTCTAGCCCATCTAACAATGAGCAGTTCTTC. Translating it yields CASRSSPSNNEQFF.